This T cell receptor (beta chain) was documented in a study of CD8 T cells in Susac syndrome. Study background: Blood was drawn from Susac syndrome patients while they were therapy-naive, on corticosteroids, or on intravenous immunoglobulin alone.

The RNA, roughly 0.5 to 1 ug, was put through reverse transcription using random hexamers. From the immunoSEQ multiplex PCR reads, TCRdb called clonotypes with MiXCR, one entry per CDR3 protein. Of approximately 79,000 distinct CDR3 sequences listed, 93% are singletons. Germline V lookup: CDR1 MNHEY, CDR2 SVGEGT. Between the trimmed V and J ends, which lost 8 bases and 0 bases, there was a span of 11 bases. The CDR3 runs 13 residues. In blood CD8+ and CD4+ T cells, TCR beta underwent sequencing. This chain uses TRBV6-2 or TRBV6-3 with TRBJ2-7, with D perhaps TRBD1 (5 bases). The source of this sequence is a human donor with Susac syndrome. The sequenced sample was CD8+ T cells from PBMCs. Written as DNA, the CDR3 is TGTGCCAGCGGCTGGGGCAGCTCCTACGAGCAGTACTTC. Its translation is CASGWGSSYEQYF.